This TCR beta chain was sequenced during a study of cytomegalovirus exposure and HLA in healthy donors. CDR1 SGHRS and CDR2 YFSETQ come from the germline V gene. The germline V and J ends were trimmed by 0 bases and 0 bases, with 9 bases remaining between them. The CDR3 has 15 amino acids. This PCR relied on a set of 60 Vbeta primers and 13 Jbeta primers. Sequencing used immunoSEQ multiplex PCR; TCRdb keeps in-frame clones, though not all of them. The sample has some 200,000 clones, about 90% seen once; the top ten hold more than 0.2%. This receptor was identified in a girl less than two years old in good health and CMV-seronegative. The specimen sequenced was PBMCs. J is TRBJ1-1 and V is TRBV5-1, with D tentatively TRBD1 (6 bases). As DNA, the CDR3 is TGCGCCAGCAGCTTGGCAGGACAGATGAACACTGAAGCTTTCTTT. This codes for CASSLAGQMNTEAFF.